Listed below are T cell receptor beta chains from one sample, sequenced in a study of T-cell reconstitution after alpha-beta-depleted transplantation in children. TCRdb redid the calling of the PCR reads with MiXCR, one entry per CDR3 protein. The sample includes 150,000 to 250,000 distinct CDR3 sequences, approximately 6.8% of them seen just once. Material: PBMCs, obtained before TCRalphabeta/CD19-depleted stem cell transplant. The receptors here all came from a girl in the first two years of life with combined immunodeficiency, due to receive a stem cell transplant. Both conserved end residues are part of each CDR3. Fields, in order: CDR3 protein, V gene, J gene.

CDR3aa: CSAAGENTGELFF
v_gene: TRBV20-1
j_gene: TRBJ2-2

CDR3aa: CSARQSSYEQYF
v_gene: TRBV20-1
j_gene: TRBJ2-7

CDR3aa: CASSAPGTAGSYEQYF
v_gene: TRBV12-3/TRBV12-4
j_gene: TRBJ2-7

CDR3aa: CASSETGTSGYIDTQYF
v_gene: TRBV5-1
j_gene: TRBJ2-3

CDR3aa: CASSQGQAYNEQFF
v_gene: TRBV6-2/TRBV6-3
j_gene: TRBJ2-1

CDR3aa: CASSYAGVSYNEQFF
v_gene: TRBV6-5
j_gene: TRBJ2-1

CDR3aa: CASSRGEQETQYF
v_gene: TRBV11-3
j_gene: TRBJ2-5

CDR3aa: CASSLPLGGKKSYEQYF
v_gene: TRBV21-1
j_gene: TRBJ2-7

CDR3aa: CASSLSNIPNLAGGGDEQFF
v_gene: TRBV28
j_gene: TRBJ2-1

CDR3aa: CATSNSVSYEQYF
v_gene: TRBV7-9
j_gene: TRBJ2-7

CDR3aa: CASSPRGGSTGELFF
v_gene: TRBV7-2
j_gene: TRBJ2-2

CDR3aa: CSASNRELYEQYF
v_gene: TRBV20-1
j_gene: TRBJ2-7

CDR3aa: CASSLVEVPDYEQYF
v_gene: TRBV7-2
j_gene: TRBJ2-7

CDR3aa: CASTPQGMGETQYF
v_gene: TRBV5-5
j_gene: TRBJ2-5

CDR3aa: CASSTGDHMNTEAFF
v_gene: TRBV9
j_gene: TRBJ1-1

CDR3aa: CASRVGYEQFF
v_gene: TRBV7-9
j_gene: TRBJ2-1

CDR3aa: CASISRTGRNEQFF
v_gene: TRBV12-3/TRBV12-4
j_gene: TRBJ2-1

CDR3aa: CASSLEGLAVEQYF
v_gene: TRBV7-6
j_gene: TRBJ2-7

CDR3aa: CSARSTGIQYGYTF
v_gene: TRBV20-1
j_gene: TRBJ1-2

CDR3aa: CATSGEGYIQYF
v_gene: TRBV24-1
j_gene: TRBJ2-4

CDR3aa: CSARPGPYRGRAKTYEQYF
v_gene: TRBV20-1
j_gene: TRBJ2-7

CDR3aa: CASSQDPSGLIYEQYF
v_gene: TRBV4-2
j_gene: TRBJ2-7

CDR3aa: CASSLGRRNTGELFF
v_gene: TRBV27
j_gene: TRBJ2-2

CDR3aa: CSVPVGGVFTDTQYF
v_gene: TRBV20-1
j_gene: TRBJ2-3

CDR3aa: CASKHRTASSYNEQFF
v_gene: TRBV6-2/TRBV6-3
j_gene: TRBJ2-1

CDR3aa: CASSFGAFAGLSSYEQYF
v_gene: TRBV12-3/TRBV12-4
j_gene: TRBJ2-7

CDR3aa: CASSQGLAVSYNEQFF
v_gene: TRBV4-2
j_gene: TRBJ2-1

CDR3aa: CASSPPLAGINTGELFF
v_gene: TRBV3-1
j_gene: TRBJ2-2

CDR3aa: CASSPRRQNTEAFF
v_gene: TRBV14
j_gene: TRBJ1-1

CDR3aa: CANRGQGYTDTQYF
v_gene: TRBV11-2
j_gene: TRBJ2-3

CDR3aa: CASWGGPYNEQFF
v_gene: TRBV6-6
j_gene: TRBJ2-1

CDR3aa: CASSLFGSVVGNSPLHF
v_gene: TRBV27
j_gene: TRBJ1-6

CDR3aa: CSASFGTGAYNEQFF
v_gene: TRBV20-1
j_gene: TRBJ2-1

CDR3aa: CASSQDSGGAFNEQFF
v_gene: TRBV4-3
j_gene: TRBJ2-1

CDR3aa: CASSGGGSTTDTQYF
v_gene: TRBV9
j_gene: TRBJ2-3

CDR3aa: CASSFGTEQETQYF
v_gene: TRBV7-9
j_gene: TRBJ2-5

CDR3aa: CASSQGRGGHEQYF
v_gene: TRBV4-3
j_gene: TRBJ2-7

CDR3aa: CSARDPARGTQYF
v_gene: TRBV20-1
j_gene: TRBJ2-3

CDR3aa: CASSIIKETQYF
v_gene: TRBV12-3/TRBV12-4
j_gene: TRBJ2-5

CDR3aa: CASSDRAGGTDTQYF
v_gene: TRBV6-4
j_gene: TRBJ2-3